In its sample, the clone carrying this TCR beta chain was seen once. Its specificity is unknown. The data were obtained in a study of PD-1 blockade in mismatch repair-deficient tumors. Sequencing used immunoSEQ multiplex PCR; TCRdb keeps in-frame clones, though not all of them. The data show some 10,000 clones, with 75% to 95% seen just once and around 9.7% held by the top ten. The CDR3 spans 17 residues. Trimming at V came to 6 bases and at J to 4 bases, leaving 14 bases not matched to a gene. CDR1 and CDR2 (germline): KGHSH, LQKENI. The time point: approximately nine-day in vitro stimulation with candidate neoantigen peptide 3. Mismatch repair deficiency was confirmed in all patients, by PCR or immunohistochemistry. TCRs were sequenced from three patients responding to pembrolizumab. An approximately nine-day in vitro culture was run per each of several reactive peptides.

This clonotype was obtained from an adult with mismatch repair-deficient cancer. The sequencing here drew on cells cultured in vitro, taken from a patient treated with pembrolizumab. The genes are TRBV18 and TRBJ2-2; TRBD1 agrees at 7 bases. DNA of the CDR3: TGTGCCAGCTCGACGACAGGGATCGGTTTGAGCACCGGGGAGCTGTTTTTT. Protein sequence: CASSTTGIGLSTGELFF.